This TCR beta chain was recorded in a study of sequential checkpoint blockade in melanoma. Background on the study: Patients were randomized 1:1 to nivolumab-then-ipilimumab or ipilimumab-then-nivolumab first-line. Each arm's sequence ended with maintenance nivolumab.

Sequencing was performed with immunoSEQ multiplex PCR; in TCRdb, only in-frame clones are kept and a portion is missing. Of just under 20,000 clones listed, more than 60% were seen once; the top ten hold 35% to 40%. Trimming removed 6 bases from V and 4 bases from J; junction bases left unmatched: 8. The CDR3 consists of 14 residues. Germline CDR1 MNHEY, CDR2 SMNVEV (reference sequence). Treatment defined: randomized to nivolumab then ipilimumab (arm A) or the reverse (arm B). Live CD3+CD8+ CD19− CD56− cells were sorted from PBMCs. This sample comprised CD8+ T cells sorted from blood (inferred from file names), obtained from a patient given nivolumab and ipilimumab in sequence. This receptor was taken from a human donor with melanoma. This chain uses TRBV27 with TRBJ1-2, with TRBD1 identical over 7 bases. The CDR3, as DNA: TGTGCCAGCAGCCTCAGGGGGTGGGGCTATGGCTACACCTTC. This codes for CASSLRGWGYGYTF.